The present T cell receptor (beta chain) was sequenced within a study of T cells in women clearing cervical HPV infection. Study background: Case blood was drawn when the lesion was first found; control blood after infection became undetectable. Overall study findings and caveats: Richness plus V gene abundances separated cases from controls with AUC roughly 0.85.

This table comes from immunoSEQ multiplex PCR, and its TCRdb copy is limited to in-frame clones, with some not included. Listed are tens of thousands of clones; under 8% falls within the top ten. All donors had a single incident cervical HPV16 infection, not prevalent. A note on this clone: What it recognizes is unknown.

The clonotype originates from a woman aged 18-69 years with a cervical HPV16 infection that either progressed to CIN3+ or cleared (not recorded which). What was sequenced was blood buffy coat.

The sequenced CDR3 bases are TGCAGTGCTAGCCCCAGGGGCCCTGAA. Its protein is CSASPRGPE. The full CDR3 protein reads CSASPRGPEAFF. The chain combines TRBV20-1 with TRBJ1-1; D is possibly TRBD1 (6 bases). The CDR3 is cut off 3 residues early in the read; its end comes from the germline J gene. Germline CDR1 DFQATT, CDR2 SNEGSKA (reference sequence). This CDR3 has 12 residues. Trimming shortened V by 3 bases and J by 6 bases, and 11 bases separated the two germline ends.